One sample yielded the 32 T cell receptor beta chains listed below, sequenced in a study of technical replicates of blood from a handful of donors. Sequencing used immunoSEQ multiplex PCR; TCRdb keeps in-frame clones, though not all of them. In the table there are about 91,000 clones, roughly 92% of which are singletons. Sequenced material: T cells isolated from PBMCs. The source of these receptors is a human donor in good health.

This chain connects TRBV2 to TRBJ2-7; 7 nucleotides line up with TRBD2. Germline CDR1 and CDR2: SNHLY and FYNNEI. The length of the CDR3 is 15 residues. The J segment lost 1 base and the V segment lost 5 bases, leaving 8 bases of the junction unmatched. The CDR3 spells CASSRDRGGSYEQYF. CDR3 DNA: TGTGCCAGCAGTCGGGATCGGGGAGGGTCCTACGAGCAGTACTTC.

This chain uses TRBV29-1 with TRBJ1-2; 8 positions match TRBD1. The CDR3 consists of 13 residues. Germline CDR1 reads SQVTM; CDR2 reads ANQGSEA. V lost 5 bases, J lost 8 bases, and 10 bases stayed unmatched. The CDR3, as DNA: TGCAGCGTTCCGCCTCAGGGGGCGCAGGGCTACACCTTC. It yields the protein CSVPPQGAQGYTF.

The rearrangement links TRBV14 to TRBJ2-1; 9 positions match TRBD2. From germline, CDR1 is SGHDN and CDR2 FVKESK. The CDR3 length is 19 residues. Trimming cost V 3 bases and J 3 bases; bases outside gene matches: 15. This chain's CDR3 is CASSHIGGGAMVIYNEQFF. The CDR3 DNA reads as TGTGCCAGCAGCCATATCGGCGGGGGGGCTATGGTAATCTACAATGAGCAGTTCTTC.

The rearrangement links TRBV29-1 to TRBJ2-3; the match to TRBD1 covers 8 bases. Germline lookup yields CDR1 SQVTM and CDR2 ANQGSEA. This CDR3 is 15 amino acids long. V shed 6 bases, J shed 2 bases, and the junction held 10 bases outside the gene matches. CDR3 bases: TGCAGCGTGCCGGGACAGGCCCCTTTCACAGATACGCAGTATTTT. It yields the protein CSVPGQAPFTDTQYF.

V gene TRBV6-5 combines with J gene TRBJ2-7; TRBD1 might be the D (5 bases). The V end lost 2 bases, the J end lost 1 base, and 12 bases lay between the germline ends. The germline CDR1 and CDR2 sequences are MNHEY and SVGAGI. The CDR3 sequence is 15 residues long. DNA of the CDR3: TGTGCCAGCAGTTACGGGTATCGACAGTCCTACGAGCAGTACTTC. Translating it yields CASSYGYRQSYEQYF.

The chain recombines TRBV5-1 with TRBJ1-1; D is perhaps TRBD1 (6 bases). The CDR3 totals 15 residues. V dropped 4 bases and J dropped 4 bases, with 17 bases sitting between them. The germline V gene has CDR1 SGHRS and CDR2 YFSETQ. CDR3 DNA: TGCGCCAGCAGCCCTCTACGGGGGGCTGGCACTGAAGCTTTCTTT. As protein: CASSPLRGAGTEAFF.

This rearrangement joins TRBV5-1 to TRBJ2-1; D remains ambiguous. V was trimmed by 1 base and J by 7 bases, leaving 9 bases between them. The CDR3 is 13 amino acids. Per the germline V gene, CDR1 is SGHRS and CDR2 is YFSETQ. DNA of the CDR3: TGCGCCAGCAGCTTGCCCCCCCTGAATGAGCAGTTCTTC. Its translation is CASSLPPLNEQFF.

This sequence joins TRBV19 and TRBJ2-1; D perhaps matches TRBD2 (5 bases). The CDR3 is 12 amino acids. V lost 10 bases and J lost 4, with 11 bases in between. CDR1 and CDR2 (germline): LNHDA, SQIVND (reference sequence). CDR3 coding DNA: TGTGCCACCGGTCGGGGTTACAATGAGCAGTTCTTC. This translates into CATGRGYNEQFF.

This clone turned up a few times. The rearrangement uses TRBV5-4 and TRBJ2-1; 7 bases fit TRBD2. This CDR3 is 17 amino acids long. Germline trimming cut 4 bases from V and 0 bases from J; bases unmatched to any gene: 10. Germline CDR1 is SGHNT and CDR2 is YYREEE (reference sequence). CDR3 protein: CASSLISGIVSYNEQFF. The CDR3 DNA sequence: TGTGCCAGCAGCCTTATAAGCGGGATCGTCTCCTACAATGAGCAGTTCTTC.

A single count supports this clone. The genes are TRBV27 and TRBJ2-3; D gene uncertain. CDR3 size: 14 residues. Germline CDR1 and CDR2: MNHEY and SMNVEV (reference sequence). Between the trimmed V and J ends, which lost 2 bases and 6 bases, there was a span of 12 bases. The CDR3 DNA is TGTGCCAGCAGTTTACCAGGTCTGGGTGATACGCAGTATTTT. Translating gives CASSLPGLGDTQYF.

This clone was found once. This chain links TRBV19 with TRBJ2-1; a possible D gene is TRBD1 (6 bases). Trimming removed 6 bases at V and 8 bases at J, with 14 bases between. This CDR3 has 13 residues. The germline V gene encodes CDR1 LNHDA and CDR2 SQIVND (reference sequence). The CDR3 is CASRGTGWDEQFF. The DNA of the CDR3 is TGTGCCAGTAGAGGAACAGGGTGGGATGAGCAGTTCTTC.

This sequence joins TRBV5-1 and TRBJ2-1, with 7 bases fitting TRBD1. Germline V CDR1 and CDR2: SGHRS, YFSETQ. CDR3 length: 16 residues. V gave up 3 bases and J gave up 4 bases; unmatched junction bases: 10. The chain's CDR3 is CASSSSTGALYNEQFF. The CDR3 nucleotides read TGCGCCAGCAGCTCGTCAACAGGGGCCCTTTACAATGAGCAGTTCTTC.

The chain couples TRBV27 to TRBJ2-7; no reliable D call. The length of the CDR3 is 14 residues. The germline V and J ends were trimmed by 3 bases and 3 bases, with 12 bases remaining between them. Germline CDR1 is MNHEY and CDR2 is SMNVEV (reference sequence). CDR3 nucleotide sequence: TGTGCCAGCAGTTTCCAGGCTGTGGGCTACGAGCAGTACTTC. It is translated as CASSFQAVGYEQYF.

CDR3 bases: TGTGCCAGCAGTTACTCGGGCGGGGCCCACCAAGAGACCCAGTACTTC. Protein sequence: CASSYSGGAHQETQYF. The chain links TRBV6-5 to TRBJ2-5; possibly TRBD2 for D (6 bases). Trimming stripped 0 bases from V and 0 bases from J, with 11 bases between. The CDR3 runs 16 residues. The V gene's germline CDR1 is MNHEY and CDR2 SVGAGI.

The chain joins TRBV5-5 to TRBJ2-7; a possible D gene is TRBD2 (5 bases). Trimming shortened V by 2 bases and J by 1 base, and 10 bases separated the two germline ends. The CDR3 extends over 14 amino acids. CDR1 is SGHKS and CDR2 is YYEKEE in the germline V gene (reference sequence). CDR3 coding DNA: TGTGCCAGCAGCTTTAGGACTGGATCCTACGAGCAGTACTTC. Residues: CASSFRTGSYEQYF.

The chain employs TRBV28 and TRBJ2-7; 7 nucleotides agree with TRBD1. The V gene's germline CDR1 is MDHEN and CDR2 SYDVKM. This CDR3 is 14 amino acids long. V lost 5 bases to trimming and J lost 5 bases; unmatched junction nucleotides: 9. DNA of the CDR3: TGTGCCAGCAGTCCCATCCCCGACAGGGACGAGCAGTACTTC. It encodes CASSPIPDRDEQYF.

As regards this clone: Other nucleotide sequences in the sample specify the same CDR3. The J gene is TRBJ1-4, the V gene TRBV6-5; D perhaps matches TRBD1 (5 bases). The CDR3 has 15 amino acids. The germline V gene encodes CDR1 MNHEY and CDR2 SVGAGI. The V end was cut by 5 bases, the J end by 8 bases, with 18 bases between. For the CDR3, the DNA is TGTGCCAGCAGTCGAACAGGAGCCAATGGGGAAAAACTGTTTTTT. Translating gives CASSRTGANGEKLFF.

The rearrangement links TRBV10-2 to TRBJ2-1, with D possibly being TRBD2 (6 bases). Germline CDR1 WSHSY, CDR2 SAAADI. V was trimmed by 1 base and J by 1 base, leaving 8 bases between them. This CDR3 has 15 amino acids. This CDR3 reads CASSEWEESYNEQFF. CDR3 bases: TGCGCCAGCAGTGAGTGGGAGGAATCCTACAATGAGCAGTTCTTC.

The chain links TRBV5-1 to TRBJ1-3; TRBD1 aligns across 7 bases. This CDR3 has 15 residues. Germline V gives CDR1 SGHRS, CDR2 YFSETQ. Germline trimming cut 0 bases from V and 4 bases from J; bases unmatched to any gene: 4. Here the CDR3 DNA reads TGCGCCAGCAGCTTGGATGGGGGACAGGGAAACACCATATATTTT. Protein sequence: CASSLDGGQGNTIYF.

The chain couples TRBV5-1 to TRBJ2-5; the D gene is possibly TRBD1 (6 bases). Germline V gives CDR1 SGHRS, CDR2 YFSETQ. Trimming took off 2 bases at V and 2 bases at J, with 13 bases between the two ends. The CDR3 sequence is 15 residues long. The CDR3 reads CASSLGQPTQETQYF. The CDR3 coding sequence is TGCGCCAGCAGCTTAGGACAGCCGACGCAAGAGACCCAGTACTTC.

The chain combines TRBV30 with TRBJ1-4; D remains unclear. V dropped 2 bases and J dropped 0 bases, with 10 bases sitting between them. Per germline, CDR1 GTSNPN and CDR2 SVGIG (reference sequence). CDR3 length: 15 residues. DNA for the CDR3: TGTGCCTGGAGTCTACAGATGACAACTAATGAAAAACTGTTTTTT. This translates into CAWSLQMTTNEKLFF.

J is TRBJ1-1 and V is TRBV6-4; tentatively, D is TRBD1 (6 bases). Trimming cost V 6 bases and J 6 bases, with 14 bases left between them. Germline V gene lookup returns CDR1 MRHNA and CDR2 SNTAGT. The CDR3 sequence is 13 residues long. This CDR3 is CASRPTGFAEAFF. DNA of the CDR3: TGTGCCAGCAGACCCACAGGGTTCGCTGAAGCTTTCTTT.

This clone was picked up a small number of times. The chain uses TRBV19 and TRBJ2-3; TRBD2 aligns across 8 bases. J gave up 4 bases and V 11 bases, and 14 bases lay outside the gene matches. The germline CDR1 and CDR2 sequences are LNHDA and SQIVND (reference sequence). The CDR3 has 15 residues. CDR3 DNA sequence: TGTGCCCTAGGACCCGGGGGGGCAGTCCCAGATACGCAGTATTTT. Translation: CALGPGGAVPDTQYF.

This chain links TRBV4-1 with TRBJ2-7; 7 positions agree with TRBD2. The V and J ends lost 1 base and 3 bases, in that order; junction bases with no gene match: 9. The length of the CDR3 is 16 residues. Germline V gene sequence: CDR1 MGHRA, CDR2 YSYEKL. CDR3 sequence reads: CASSQVSASGGYEQYF. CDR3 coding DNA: TGCGCCAGCAGCCAAGTTTCGGCTAGCGGAGGCTACGAGCAGTACTTC.

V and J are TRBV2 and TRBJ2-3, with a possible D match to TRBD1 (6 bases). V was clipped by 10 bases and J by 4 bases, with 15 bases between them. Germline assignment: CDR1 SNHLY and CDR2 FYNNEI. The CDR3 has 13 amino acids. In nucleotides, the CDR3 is TGTGCCACCCTCTTCAGGGGAGCAGATACGCAGTATTTT. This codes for CATLFRGADTQYF.

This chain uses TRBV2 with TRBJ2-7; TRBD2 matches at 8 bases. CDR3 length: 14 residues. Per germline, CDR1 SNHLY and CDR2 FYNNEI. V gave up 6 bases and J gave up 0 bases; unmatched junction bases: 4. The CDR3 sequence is CASSAGTSSYEQYF. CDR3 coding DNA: TGTGCCAGCAGCGCCGGGACTAGCTCCTACGAGCAGTACTTC.

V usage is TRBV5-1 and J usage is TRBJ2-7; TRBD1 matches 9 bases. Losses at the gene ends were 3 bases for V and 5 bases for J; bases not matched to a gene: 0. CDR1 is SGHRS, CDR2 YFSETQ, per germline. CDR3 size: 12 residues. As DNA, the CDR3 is TGCGCCAGCAGCTGGACAGGGGACGAGCAGTACTTC. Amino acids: CASSWTGDEQYF.

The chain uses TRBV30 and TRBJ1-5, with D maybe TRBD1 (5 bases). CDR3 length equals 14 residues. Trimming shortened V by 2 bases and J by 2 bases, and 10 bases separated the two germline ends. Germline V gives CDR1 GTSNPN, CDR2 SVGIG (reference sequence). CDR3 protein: CAWSSGGCNQPQHF. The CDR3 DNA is TGTGCCTGGAGTTCGGGGGGGTGCAATCAGCCCCAGCATTTT. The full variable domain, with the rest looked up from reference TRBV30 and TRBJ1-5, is SQTIHQWPATLVQPVGSPLSLECTVEGTSNPNLYWYRQAAGRGLQLLFYSVGIGQISSEVPQNLSASRPQDRQFILSSKKLLLSDSGFYLCAWSSGGCNQPQHFGDGTRLSIL.

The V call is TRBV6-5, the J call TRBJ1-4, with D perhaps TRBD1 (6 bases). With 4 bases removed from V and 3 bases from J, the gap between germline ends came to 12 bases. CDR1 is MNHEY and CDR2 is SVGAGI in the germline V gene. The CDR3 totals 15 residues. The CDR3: CASSFRGLPNEKLFF. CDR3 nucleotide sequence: TGTGCCAGCAGTTTCAGGGGTCTACCTAATGAAAAACTGTTTTTT.

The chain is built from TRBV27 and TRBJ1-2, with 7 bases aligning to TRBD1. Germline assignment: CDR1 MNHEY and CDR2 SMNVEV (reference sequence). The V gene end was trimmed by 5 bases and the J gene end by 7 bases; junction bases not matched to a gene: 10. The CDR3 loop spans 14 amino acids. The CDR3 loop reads CASSPRQGMSGYTF. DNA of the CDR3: TGTGCCAGCAGTCCGAGACAGGGTATGTCTGGCTACACCTTC.

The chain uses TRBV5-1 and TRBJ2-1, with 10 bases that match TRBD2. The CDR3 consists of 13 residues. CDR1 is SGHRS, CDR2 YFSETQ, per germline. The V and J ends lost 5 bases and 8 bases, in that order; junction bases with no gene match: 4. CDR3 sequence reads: CASSQRGGDEQFF. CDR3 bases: TGCGCCAGCAGTCAGCGGGGGGGTGATGAGCAGTTCTTC.

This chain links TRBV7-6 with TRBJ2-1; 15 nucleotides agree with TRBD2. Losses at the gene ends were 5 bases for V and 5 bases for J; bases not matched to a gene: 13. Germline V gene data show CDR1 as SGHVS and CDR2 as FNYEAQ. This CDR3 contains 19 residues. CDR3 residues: CASSKHPGTSGGFDNEQFF. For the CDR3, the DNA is TGTGCCAGCAGCAAGCATCCCGGGACTAGCGGGGGGTTTGACAATGAGCAGTTCTTC.